The 21 T cell receptor beta chains below all came from one sample that was sequenced in a study of OX40 agonist ivuxolimab in advanced cancers. Libraries were built with the immunoSEQ multiplex PCR assay. This immuneACCESS table, as held by TCRdb, lists in-frame sequences with V and J called but not all clones. Of the missing ones, under half trace to an unresolved V gene in checked studies; the others have no known cause. The sample table records tens of thousands of clones; about 91% of these occur just once. The top ten constitute roughly 0.2% of the sample. The source was CD4+ or CD8+ T cells sorted from blood, collected in a trial of the OX40 agonist ivuxolimab. These receptors all stem from an adult with an advanced solid tumor such as melanoma, head and neck, liver or kidney cancer.

The chain links TRBV14 to TRBJ1-2; D call uncertain. V dropped 5 bases and J dropped 1 base, with 8 bases sitting between them. Looked up from germline, CDR1 is SGHDN and CDR2 is FVKESK. This CDR3 is 13 amino acids long. The CDR3 reads CASSAGVNYGYTF. Here the CDR3 DNA reads TGTGCCAGCAGCGCCGGCGTTAACTATGGCTACACCTTC.

The rearrangement links TRBV19 to TRBJ2-7; D might be TRBD2 (5 bases). CDR1 and CDR2 from the germline V gene are LNHDA and SQIVND (reference sequence). Trimming stripped 4 bases from V and 5 bases from J, with 18 bases between. The CDR3 extends over 15 amino acids. The CDR3 DNA reads as TGTGCCAGTAGTAACGGACCGTCCCAAGCGGACGAGCAGTACTTC. Its translation is CASSNGPSQADEQYF. Together with reference TRBV19 and TRBJ2-7, the CDR3 gives the full variable domain: DGGITQSPKYLFRKEGQNVTLSCEQNLNHDAMYWYRQDPGQGLRLIYYSQIVNDFQKGDIAEGYSVSREKKESFPLTVTSAQKNPTAFYLCASSNGPSQADEQYFGPGTRLTVT.

CDR3 nucleotide sequence: TGCGCCAGCAGCCATAGCGGGACGACCTACGAGCAGTACTTC. Its protein product is CASSHSGTTYEQYF. The J gene is TRBJ2-7, the V gene TRBV4-3, with TRBD2 matching 8 bases. Germline V gives CDR1 LGHNA, CDR2 YSLEER. V lost 3 bases and J lost 2; bases outside the gene matches: 3. The CDR3 length is 14 residues.

The gene calls are TRBV6-5 and TRBJ2-5, with 7 bases lining up with TRBD1. This CDR3 has 14 residues. The ends lost 4 bases at V and 1 base at J; junction bases unmatched: 3. The germline gives CDR1 MNHEY, CDR2 SVGAGI. In DNA, the CDR3 is TGTGCCAGCAGTTTCCGGACAGGCCAAGAGACCCAGTACTTC. It yields the protein CASSFRTGQETQYF.

This clone was observed a single time. The gene calls are TRBV2 and TRBJ1-6, with D maybe TRBD1 (6 bases). V was cut by 7 bases and J by 0 bases, with 10 bases left in between. Per germline, CDR1 SNHLY and CDR2 FYNNEI. The CDR3 loop spans 15 amino acids. The CDR3 bases are TGTGCCAGCAACGGACAGAGCTCCTATAATTCACCCCTCCACTTT. Encoded protein: CASNGQSSYNSPLHF.

This clone was detected only once. V and J are TRBV7-6 and TRBJ1-5; D is ambiguous. V lost 1 base and J lost 7, with 14 bases in between. CDR1 and CDR2 (germline): SGHVS, FNYEAQ. The CDR3 has 15 amino acids. CDR3 DNA sequence: TGTGCCAGCAGCTTAGGGGAACGAGTCTTCCAGCCCCAGCATTTT. It yields the protein CASSLGERVFQPQHF.

The chain is built from TRBV5-6 and TRBJ2-5; 9 bases fit TRBD2. The CDR3 has 16 residues. CDR1 and CDR2 (germline): SGHDT, YYEEEE. V lost 5 bases, J lost 1 base, and 9 bases stayed unmatched. The chain's CDR3 is CASRPLAGARQETQYF. DNA of the CDR3: TGTGCCAGCAGACCATTAGCGGGGGCCCGCCAAGAGACCCAGTACTTC.

This sequence joins TRBV9 and TRBJ1-1; D is uncertain. The CDR3 consists of 13 residues. Trimming left V 2 bases short and J 5 bases short, with 10 bases between. Germline CDR1 is SGDLS and CDR2 is YYNGEE. CDR3 sequence (DNA): TGTGCCAGCAGCGTGCGGGCTGGGACTGAAGCTTTCTTT. Amino acid sequence: CASSVRAGTEAFF.

The chain carries TRBV29-1 and TRBJ2-2; a possible D gene is TRBD1 (6 bases). The length of the CDR3 is 15 residues. V shed 3 bases and J shed 5 bases, with 16 bases lying between them. Germline V gives CDR1 SQVTM, CDR2 ANQGSEA. The DNA for the CDR3 is TGCAGCGTTGAGGGTGTACAGGGCGGGACCGGGGAGCTGTTTTTT. This codes for CSVEGVQGGTGELFF.

This clone was found once. The chain has TRBV4-1 and TRBJ1-2, with a possible D match to TRBD1 (5 bases). Germline CDR1 MGHRA, CDR2 YSYEKL. The CDR3 is made up of 12 amino acids. The V gene lost 6 bases and the J gene lost 4 bases, with 9 bases spanning the gap. The CDR3 DNA reads TGCGCCAGCAGGGGAACAGGCTATGGCTACACCTTC. Protein product: CASRGTGYGYTF.

The chain couples TRBV5-1 to TRBJ2-7; TRBD1 aligns across 9 bases. Germline V gene lookup returns CDR1 SGHRS and CDR2 YFSETQ. Unmatched junction bases numbered 11, after V lost 4 bases and J lost 6 bases. CDR3 size: 15 residues. CDR3 loop: CASSPVQGAGGEQYF. The CDR3 bases are TGCGCCAGCAGCCCAGTACAGGGGGCCGGTGGCGAGCAGTACTTC. Full variable domain (missing parts from reference TRBV5-1 and TRBJ2-7): KAGVTQTPRYLIKTRGQQVTLSCSPISGHRSVSWYQQTPGQGLQFLFEYFSETQRNKGNFPGRFSGRQFSNSRSEMNVSTLELGDSALYLCASSPVQGAGGEQYFGPGTRLTVT.

CDR3 amino acids: CASRLLENTEAFF. The CDR3 region has the DNA TGTGCCAGCAGGCTACTTGAGAACACTGAAGCTTTCTTT. The genes are TRBV6-6 and TRBJ1-1; D unresolved. Per the germline V gene, CDR1 is MNHNY and CDR2 is SVGAGI (reference sequence). The CDR3 loop spans 13 amino acids. The V end was cut by 6 bases, the J end by 1 base, with 9 bases between.

The J gene is TRBJ2-3, the V gene TRBV7-2; D is unresolved. V lost 2 bases, J lost 2 bases, and 11 bases lay in between. There are 15 residues in the CDR3. CDR1 and CDR2 (germline): SGHTA, FQGNSA. CDR3 protein: CASSLTQTFTDTQYF. The CDR3 DNA reads TGTGCCAGCAGCTTAACGCAGACGTTCACAGATACGCAGTATTTT.

The chain uses TRBV6-5 and TRBJ2-1, with D unclear. Trimming removed 6 bases at V and 0 bases at J, with 9 bases between. The CDR3 runs 14 residues. Germline loops: CDR1 MNHEY, CDR2 SVGAGI. CDR3 coding DNA: TGTGCCAGCAGCCGAGGACCCTCCTACAATGAGCAGTTCTTC. Its protein product is CASSRGPSYNEQFF.

A few counts support this clone. The V gene is TRBV28, the J gene TRBJ1-6; D gene unclear. Germline V lookup: CDR1 MDHEN, CDR2 SYDVKM. This CDR3 spans 15 amino acids. Trimming pared 6 bases from V and 7 bases from J, leaving 16 bases between. The CDR3 DNA reads as TGTGCCAGCAGCAACCTGGCCAGTCAGAATTCACCCCTCCACTTT. Its protein product is CASSNLASQNSPLHF.

The chain recombines TRBV5-4 with TRBJ2-7; the D gene is possibly TRBD2 (6 bases). V shed 6 bases and J shed 7 bases, with 17 bases lying between them. The germline V gene encodes CDR1 SGHNT and CDR2 YYREEE (reference sequence). There are 13 residues in the CDR3. The CDR3 nucleotides are TGTGCCAGCAAGTCGGGAGCCCCGGGGGAGCAGTACTTC. This translates into CASKSGAPGEQYF.

The V gene is TRBV7-2, the J gene TRBJ1-2; D call uncertain. The V end lost 2 bases, the J end lost 3 bases, and 13 bases lay between the germline ends. The CDR3 covers 15 residues. Germline CDR1 reads SGHTA; CDR2 reads FQGNSA. CDR3 bases: TGTGCCAGCAGCTTATTCGGAGAGGGAGACTATGGCTACACCTTC. Protein sequence: CASSLFGEGDYGYTF.

This chain links TRBV6-5 with TRBJ2-5; a possible D gene is TRBD1 (6 bases). CDR3 length: 13 amino acids. V was clipped by 5 bases and J by 9 bases, with 16 bases between them. Germline CDR1 and CDR2: MNHEY and SVGAGI. CDR3 protein: CASSAWGPGAQYF. In DNA form, the CDR3 reads TGTGCCAGCAGTGCCTGGGGACCAGGGGCCCAGTACTTC.

This chain joins TRBV9 and TRBJ1-6; the D gene is possibly TRBD1 (6 bases). The germline V and J ends were trimmed by 3 bases and 2 bases, with 9 bases remaining between them. Germline CDR1 reads SGDLS; CDR2 reads YYNGEE. CDR3 length: 15 residues. CDR3 amino acids: CASSAGTTYNSPLHF. The CDR3 DNA reads TGTGCCAGCAGCGCGGGGACAACCTATAATTCACCCCTCCACTTT.

The chain carries TRBV7-3 and TRBJ2-1, with D tentatively TRBD2 (5 bases). This CDR3 is built from 15 residues. CDR1 is SGHTA, CDR2 FQGTGA, per germline. The V and J ends lost 5 bases and 5 bases respectively, with 16 bases between them. CDR3 region: CASSGRGLSNNEQFF. The CDR3 bases are TGTGCCAGCAGCGGCCGAGGACTTAGCAACAATGAGCAGTTCTTC.

CDR3 in amino acids: CASNPTGTGFYEQYF. The CDR3 DNA sequence: TGTGCCTCAAATCCGACCGGGACAGGGTTTTACGAGCAGTACTTC. V usage is TRBV6-1 and J usage is TRBJ2-7; 9 positions agree with TRBD1. The germline V gene has CDR1 MNHNS and CDR2 SASEGT. V shed 11 bases, J shed 4 bases, and the junction held 15 bases outside the gene matches. The CDR3 has 15 amino acids.